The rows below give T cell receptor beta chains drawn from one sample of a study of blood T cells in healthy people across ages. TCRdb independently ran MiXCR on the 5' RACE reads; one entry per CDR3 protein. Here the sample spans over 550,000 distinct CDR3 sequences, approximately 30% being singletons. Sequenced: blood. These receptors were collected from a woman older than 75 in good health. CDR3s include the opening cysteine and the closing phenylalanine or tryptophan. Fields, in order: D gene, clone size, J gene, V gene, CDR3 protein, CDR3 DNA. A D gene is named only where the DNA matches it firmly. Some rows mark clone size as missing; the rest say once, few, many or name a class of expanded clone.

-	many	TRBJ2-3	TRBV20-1	CSAPSLRESTDTQYF	TGCAGTGCGCCATCCCTCAGGGAAAGCACAGATACGCAGTATTTT
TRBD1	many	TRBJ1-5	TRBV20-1	CSVPSPGQAHQPQHF	TGCAGCGTACCCTCCCCGGGACAGGCCCATCAGCCCCAGCATTTT
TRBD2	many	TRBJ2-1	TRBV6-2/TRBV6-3	CASNEVGGSSYNEQFF	TGTGCCAGCAATGAAGTCGGGGGGAGCTCCTACAATGAGCAGTTCTTC
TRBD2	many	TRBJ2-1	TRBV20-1	CSASFFASGGFNEQFF	TGCAGTGCTAGCTTCTTCGCTAGCGGGGGGTTCAATGAGCAGTTCTTC
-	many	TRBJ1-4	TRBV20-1	CSARDQRKGRLNEKLFF	TGCAGTGCTAGAGATCAACGTAAGGGACGGCTTAATGAAAAACTGTTTTTT
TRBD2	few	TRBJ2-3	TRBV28	CASSSLEGRGLDTQYF	TGTGCCAGCAGTTCACTAGAGGGGAGGGGATTGGATACGCAGTATTTT
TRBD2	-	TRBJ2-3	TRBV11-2	CASSFLTAGGADTQYF	TGTGCCAGCAGCTTTTTAACAGCGGGAGGAGCAGATACGCAGTATTTT
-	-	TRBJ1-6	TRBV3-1	CASSQAGGLGSPLHF	TGTGCCAGCAGCCAAGCGGGGGGGTTAGGTTCACCCCTCCACTTT
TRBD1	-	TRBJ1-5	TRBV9	CASSAGQGRDQPQHF	TGTGCCAGCAGCGCTGGACAGGGGAGGGATCAGCCCCAGCATTTT
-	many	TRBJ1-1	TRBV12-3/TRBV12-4	CASSQTKQNTEAFF	TGTGCCAGCAGTCAAACGAAACAAAACACTGAAGCTTTCTTT
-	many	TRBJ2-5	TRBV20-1	CSAPRRPGETQYF	TGCAGTGCCCCCCGTCGACCGGGGGAGACCCAGTACTTC
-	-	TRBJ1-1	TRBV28	CASRSDRQDTEAFF	TGTGCCAGCAGGTCCGACAGGCAGGACACTGAAGCTTTCTTT
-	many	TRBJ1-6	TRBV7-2	CASSFMGPYQNSPLHF	TGTGCCAGCAGCTTCATGGGTCCCTACCAAAATTCACCCCTCCACTTT
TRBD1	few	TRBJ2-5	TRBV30	CAWSVGQGGRETQYF	TGTGCCTGGAGTGTCGGACAGGGTGGCCGGGAGACCCAGTACTTC
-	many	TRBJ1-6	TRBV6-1	CASNPGTIYNSPLHF	TGTGCCAGCAATCCGGGGACGATCTATAATTCACCCCTCCACTTT
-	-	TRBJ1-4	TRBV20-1	CSAPRAGEKLFF	TGCAGTGCTCCGCGGGCAGGCGAAAAACTGTTTTTT
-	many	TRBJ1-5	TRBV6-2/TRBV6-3	CASSSYRLSGNQPQHF	TGTGCCAGCAGTTCTTACAGGTTGAGTGGCAATCAGCCCCAGCATTTT
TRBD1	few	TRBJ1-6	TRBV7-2	CASSPRTGGSSPLHF	TGTGCCAGCAGCCCACGGACAGGGGGCAGCTCACCCCTCCACTTT
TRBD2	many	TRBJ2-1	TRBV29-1	CSVELAGVGHNEQFF	TGCAGCGTTGAGCTAGCGGGGGTGGGTCACAATGAGCAGTTCTTC
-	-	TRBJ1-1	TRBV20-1	CSAREFGSRGTEAFF	TGCAGTGCTAGAGAATTCGGGTCAAGGGGCACTGAAGCTTTCTTT
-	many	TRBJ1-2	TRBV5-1	CASSLVTSAALGGYTF	TGCGCCAGCAGCTTGGTAACTTCGGCCGCGCTGGGGGGCTACACCTTC
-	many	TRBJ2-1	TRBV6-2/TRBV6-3	CASSQSALGEQFF	TGTGCCAGCAGCCAATCGGCCCTTGGTGAGCAGTTCTTC